The clone carrying this TCR beta chain was counted many times. Its specificity is unknown. V was trimmed by 5 bases and J by 0 bases, leaving 12 bases between them. This CDR3 contains 14 residues. CDR1 SGHRS and CDR2 YFSETQ come from the germline V gene. A single record per CDR3 protein comes from TCRdb applying MiXCR to the 5' RACE reads. The top ten hold 6% to 8% of the sample, which has about 240,000 distinct CDR3 sequences, approximately 12% seen once. These data come from a study of CD8 T cells in ankylosing spondylitis. General observations from the study: Within matched ankylosing spondylitis synovial fluid, disease-linked clones were reportedly significantly enriched.

The sequenced sample was blood, either unsorted or a sorted T cell fraction (not recorded which). J is TRBJ2-7 and V is TRBV5-1; D is unresolved. The TCR originated in a male donor with ankylosing spondylitis or in good health (not recorded which). This CDR3 is CASRAGAASYEQYF. DNA for the CDR3: TGCGCCAGCAGGGCAGGAGCAGCCTCCTACGAGCAGTACTTC.